One TCR beta chain is described in this entry. Its antigen is currently not known. Qualities for individual bases were not recorded, and no much larger clone is one base off. Other DNA sequences within the sample encode an identical CDR3. In Seattle, one collaborating source enrolled patients while the infection was active and tracked those patients longitudinally over the course of disease. Whole blood was collected in K2EDTA tubes by collaborating institutions according to the institutions' own protocols. For TCRbeta analysis, collaborator samples were shipped as frozen whole blood, as isolated PBMCs, or as DNA extracted from either sample type. TCRbeta CDR3 regions were amplified from genomic DNA using the immunoSEQ Assay, a bias-controlled multiplex PCR. The paper's processing steps were these. Nucleated cell counts per sample were estimated from amplification of reference gene primers within the assay. Sequence reads were collapsed and filtered to measure the absolute abundance of every unique TCRbeta CDR3 rearrangement. For each sample, productive Simpson clonality was calculated by taking the square root of Simpson's diversity index across productive rearrangements. TCRdb obtained this table from immuneACCESS and retained in-frame rearrangements with V and J assigned. These tables miss some clones; where compared with another copy, unresolved V genes account for less than half of the shortfall, and the remainder is unexplained. V and J calls and clone size come straight from that table; D and trimming were deduced from the DNA. For this sample there are hundreds of thousands of clones; around 86% appear just once. The ten largest clonotypes hold 6% to 7% of the sample.

The data stem from a study of blood T cell repertoires in COVID-19 (dated by TCRdb to 2018 to 2020). In the study overall: Samples covering the acute and convalescent phases of COVID-19 were provided by collaborators in the United States, Italy and Spain. The prospective study material was composed of cDNA or gDNA derived from T cells, B-cell-depleted T cells, or PBMCs. Deeply sampled blood TCRbeta repertoires from subjects exposed to, actively infected with, or recovered from COVID-19 were included in the dataset. The repertoires were made available in a free public database intended to serve as a resource for research on the immune response to SARS-CoV-2. The samples were drawn from two sources: the first 160 participants of the ongoing ImmuneRACE study, and approximately 1,300 subjects contributed by 6 global collaborators. The sample metadata nearly always contained a de-identified subject ID, COVID-19 status, age in years and sex. HLA class I and class II types, where available, came from metadata supplied by the sample provider rather than from assay-based typing.

The research as a whole found: How much clinical and demographic metadata was included differed by source and by participant, and the metadata was provided uncurated.

The germline V gene (reference sequence) yields GTSNPN for CDR1 and SVGIG for CDR2. The CDR3 runs 13 residues from the cysteine to the phenylalanine. The retained sequence is limited to the CDR3, 39 bases, with the frame set at the first base. Deletion took 0 bases off V and 2 bases off J, with a span of 7 bases between the germline ends. The chain is assembled from TRBV30 and TRBJ1-1, with no confident D gene call. This sequence was found in a woman in her fifties or sixties with COVID-19, enrolled during active disease. Sequencing was carried out using peripheral blood. The DNA is TGTGCCTGGAGTGTACGGAGAAACACTGAAGCTTTCTTT. This yields the protein CAWSVRRNTEAFF.